This TCR beta chain was identified during a study of response to subunit inactivated influenza vaccine. Study results and caveats: Each seasonal flu vaccination may recruit only limited new T cells, authors suggested.

The V end was cut by 4 bases, the J end by 5 bases, with 15 bases between. Germline V CDR1 and CDR2: SGHKS, YYEKEE (reference sequence). The CDR3 contains 14 residues. TCRdb analysed the RT-PCR reads with MiXCR anew, one entry per CDR3 protein. The sample carries about 540,000 distinct CDR3 sequences, roughly 15% recorded once. This clonotype was detected many times. Antigen specificity is unknown. This chain connects TRBV5-5 to TRBJ1-1, with D unclear. The material was PBMCs from blood, obtained 11 to 12 days after vaccination. The origin of this receptor is a man aged 50 to 60 who received an inactivated influenza vaccine. CDR3 coding DNA: TGTGCCAGCAGCGCCTTGGTGTCGCGGACTGAAGCTTTCTTT. Protein product: CASSALVSRTEAFF.